This T cell receptor beta chain was obtained from a study of blood T cell repertoires in COVID-19 (dated by TCRdb to about 2020). Notes on the research overall: The collaborator samples originated in the United States, Italy and Spain and spanned the acute and convalescent phases of COVID-19. HLA class I and class II types, where available, came from metadata supplied by the sample provider rather than from assay-based typing. The samples were drawn from two sources: the first 160 participants of the ongoing ImmuneRACE study, and over 1,000 subjects contributed by 6 global collaborators. Subjects who had been exposed to COVID-19, were actively infected with it, or had recovered from it provided the deeply sampled blood TCRbeta repertoires that made up the dataset. The repertoires were released in a freely available public database intended as a resource for research on the immune response to SARS-CoV-2. The prospective study material was composed of cDNA or gDNA derived from T cells, B-cell-depleted T cells, or PBMCs. Nearly every sample came with metadata listing a de-identified subject ID, COVID-19 status, age in years and sex.

The paper's findings and limits, for the study overall: Clinical and demographic metadata were provided uncurated, with the amount varying by source and participant.

One collaborating source in Seattle enrolled patients during active infection and followed them longitudinally through the course of disease. The collaborating institutions used their own protocols to collect whole blood in K2EDTA tubes. Collaborator samples were shipped for TCRbeta analysis as frozen whole blood, isolated PBMCs, or DNA extracted from either sample type. Based on the germline V gene (reference sequence), the CDR1 and CDR2 sequences are LGHDT and YNNKEL. Including cysteine and phenylalanine, the CDR3 has 17 amino acids. Only the CDR3 DNA stays, 51 bases, in frame from base 1. Unmatched junction bases come to 11, with V trimmed by 3 bases and J by 5 bases. TCRbeta CDR3 regions were amplified from genomic DNA by means of the immunoSEQ Assay, a bias-controlled multiplex PCR. Processing in the source paper ran as follows. Within the assay, amplification of reference gene primers was used to estimate how many nucleated cells each sample contained. To quantify the absolute abundance of each unique TCRbeta CDR3 rearrangement, sequence reads were collapsed and filtered. For each sample, productive Simpson clonality was calculated as the square root of Simpson's diversity index across productive rearrangements. TCRdb re-hosts the immuneACCESS table, in-frame sequences only. Its copies lack some clones; in the studies checked, an unresolved V gene accounts for under half of them, and the cause for the rest is not known. V and J calls and clone size are copied from that table; D and trimming were computed from the DNA. Recorded for this sample are fewer than 250,000 clones; 80% to 85% of them occurred a single time. In total, the top ten clones hold roughly a tenth of the sample.

Concerning this clone: No cognate antigen has been identified for it. No base-level quality is on record; no much larger clone is a single base apart.

The clonotype comes from a woman of 80 years or more with COVID-19, enrolled during active disease. The chain couples TRBV3-1 (or the pseudogene TRBV3-2) to TRBJ1-4; TRBD1 fits 8 bases in the junction. The sequencing input was peripheral blood. The CDR3 reads CASSHRAGGRVNEKLFF. The bases read TGTGCCAGCAGCCATCGGGCAGGGGGCCGGGTCAATGAAAAACTGTTTTTT.